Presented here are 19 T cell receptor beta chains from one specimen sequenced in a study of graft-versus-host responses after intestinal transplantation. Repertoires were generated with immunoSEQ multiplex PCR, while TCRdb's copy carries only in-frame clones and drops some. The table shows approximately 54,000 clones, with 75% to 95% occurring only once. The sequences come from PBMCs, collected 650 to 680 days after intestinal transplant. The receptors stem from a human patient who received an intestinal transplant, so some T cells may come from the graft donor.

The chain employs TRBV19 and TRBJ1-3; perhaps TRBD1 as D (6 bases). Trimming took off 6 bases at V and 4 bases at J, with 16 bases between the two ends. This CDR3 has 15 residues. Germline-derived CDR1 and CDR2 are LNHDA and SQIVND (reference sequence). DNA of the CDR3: TGTGCCAGTAGCTCTCAGTCAGGGGCCGGAAACACCATATATTTT. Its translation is CASSSQSGAGNTIYF.

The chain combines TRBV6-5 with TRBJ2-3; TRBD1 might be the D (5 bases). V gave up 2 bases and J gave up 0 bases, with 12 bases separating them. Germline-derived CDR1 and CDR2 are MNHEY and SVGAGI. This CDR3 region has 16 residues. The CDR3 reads CASSYRGFPSTDTQYF. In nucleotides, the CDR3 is TGTGCCAGCAGTTACAGGGGTTTTCCTAGCACAGATACGCAGTATTTT.

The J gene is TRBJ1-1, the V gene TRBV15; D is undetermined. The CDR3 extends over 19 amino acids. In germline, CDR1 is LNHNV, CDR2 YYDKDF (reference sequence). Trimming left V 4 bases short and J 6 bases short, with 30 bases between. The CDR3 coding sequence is TGTGCCACCAGCACACGCTCGCCCTTCCCTTTTATCGGGGTCGCTGAAGCTTTCTTT. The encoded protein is CATSTRSPFPFIGVAEAFF.

CDR3 sequence reads: CASSQLATQRGEQFF. The CDR3 coding sequence is TGTGCCAGCAGCCAACTAGCGACCCAGCGAGGTGAGCAGTTCTTC. J is TRBJ2-1 and V is TRBV7-2, with TRBD2 matching 7 bases. J lost 9 bases, V lost 5 bases, and 13 bases had no gene match. The CDR3 extends over 15 amino acids. CDR1 is SGHTA, CDR2 FQGNSA, per germline. The full variable domain, in which reference TRBV7-2 and TRBJ2-1 provide the parts outside the CDR3, is GAGVSQSPSNKVTEKGKDVELRCDPISGHTALYWYRQSLGQGLEFLIYFQGNSAPDKSGLPSDRFSAERTGGSVSTLTIQRTQQEDSAVYLCASSQLATQRGEQFFGPGTRLTVL.

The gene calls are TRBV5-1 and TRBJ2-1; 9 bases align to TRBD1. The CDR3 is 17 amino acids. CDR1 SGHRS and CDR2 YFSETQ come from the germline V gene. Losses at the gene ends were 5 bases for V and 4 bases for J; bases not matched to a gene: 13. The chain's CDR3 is CASRNTIDRGIYNEQFF. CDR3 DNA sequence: TGCGCCAGCAGGAACACTATCGACAGGGGGATTTACAATGAGCAGTTCTTC.

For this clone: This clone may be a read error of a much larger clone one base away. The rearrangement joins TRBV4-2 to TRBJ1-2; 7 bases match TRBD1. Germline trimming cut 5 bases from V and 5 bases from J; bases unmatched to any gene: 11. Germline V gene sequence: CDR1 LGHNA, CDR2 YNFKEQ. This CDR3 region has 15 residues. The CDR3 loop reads CASSGRDRGIYGYTF. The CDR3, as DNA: TGTGCCAGCAGCGGGCGGGACAGAGGAATATATGGCTACACCTTC.

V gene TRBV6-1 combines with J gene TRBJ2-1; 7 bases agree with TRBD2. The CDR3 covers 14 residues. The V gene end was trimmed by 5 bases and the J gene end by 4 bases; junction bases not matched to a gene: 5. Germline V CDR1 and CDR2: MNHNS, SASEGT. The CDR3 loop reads CASSFQRGYNEQFF. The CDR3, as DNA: TGTGCCAGCAGTTTTCAGCGGGGATACAATGAGCAGTTCTTC.

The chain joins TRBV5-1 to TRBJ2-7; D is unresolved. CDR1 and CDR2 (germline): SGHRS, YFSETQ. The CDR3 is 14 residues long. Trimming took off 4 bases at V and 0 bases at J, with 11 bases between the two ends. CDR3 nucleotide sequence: TGCGCCAGCAGCAAGGGCCAACACTCCTACGAGCAGTACTTC. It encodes CASSKGQHSYEQYF.

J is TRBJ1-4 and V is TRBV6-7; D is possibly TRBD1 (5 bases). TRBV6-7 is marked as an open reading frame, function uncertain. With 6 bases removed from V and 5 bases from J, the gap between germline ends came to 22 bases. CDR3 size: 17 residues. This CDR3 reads CASSRPCIGRENEKLFF. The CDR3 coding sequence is TGTGCCAGCAGCAGACCGTGTATAGGCAGGGAGAATGAAAAACTGTTTTTT.

The CDR3 here is CASSFRGGGELFF. CDR3 coding DNA: TGTGCCAGCAGCTTCAGGGGCGGCGGGGAGCTGTTTTTT. This sequence joins TRBV5-4 and TRBJ2-2; D is perhaps TRBD1 (6 bases). The V gene lost 2 bases and the J gene lost 7 bases, with 9 bases spanning the gap. This CDR3 is built from 13 residues. Germline V lookup: CDR1 SGHNT, CDR2 YYREEE (reference sequence).

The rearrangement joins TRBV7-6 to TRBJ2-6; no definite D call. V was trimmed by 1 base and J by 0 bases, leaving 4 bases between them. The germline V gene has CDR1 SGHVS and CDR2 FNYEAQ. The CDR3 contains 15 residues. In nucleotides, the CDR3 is TGTGCCAGCAGCTTAGTAAGCTCTGGGGCCAACGTCCTGACTTTC. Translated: CASSLVSSGANVLTF.

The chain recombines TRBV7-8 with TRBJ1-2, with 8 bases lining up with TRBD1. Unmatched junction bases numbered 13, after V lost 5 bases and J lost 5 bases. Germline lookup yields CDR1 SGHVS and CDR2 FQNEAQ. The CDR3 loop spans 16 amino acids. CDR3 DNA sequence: TGTGCCAGCAGCCCCGAAAAGTGGACAGGGCCGTATGGCTACACCTTC. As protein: CASSPEKWTGPYGYTF.

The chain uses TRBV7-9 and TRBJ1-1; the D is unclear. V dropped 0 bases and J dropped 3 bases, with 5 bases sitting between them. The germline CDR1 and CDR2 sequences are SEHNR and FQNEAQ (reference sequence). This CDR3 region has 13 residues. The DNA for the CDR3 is TGTGCCAGCAGCTTAGCTTGGGACACTGAAGCTTTCTTT. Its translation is CASSLAWDTEAFF.

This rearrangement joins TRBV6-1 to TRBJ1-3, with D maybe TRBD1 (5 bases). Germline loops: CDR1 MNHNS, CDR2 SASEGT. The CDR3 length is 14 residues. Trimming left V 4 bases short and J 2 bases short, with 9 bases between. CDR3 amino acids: CASSVVGAGNTIYF. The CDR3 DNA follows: TGTGCCAGCAGTGTAGTAGGGGCTGGAAACACCATATATTTT.

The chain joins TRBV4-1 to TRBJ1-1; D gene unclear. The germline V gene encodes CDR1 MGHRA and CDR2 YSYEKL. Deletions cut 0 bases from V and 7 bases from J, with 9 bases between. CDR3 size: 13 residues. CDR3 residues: CASSQDHQSEAFF. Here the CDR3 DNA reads TGCGCCAGCAGCCAAGATCACCAAAGTGAAGCTTTCTTT.

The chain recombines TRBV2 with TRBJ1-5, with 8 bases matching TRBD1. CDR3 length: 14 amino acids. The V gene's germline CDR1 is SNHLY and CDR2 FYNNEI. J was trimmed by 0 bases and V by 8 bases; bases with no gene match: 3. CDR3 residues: CASRTGLSNQPQHF. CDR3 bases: TGTGCCAGCCGGACAGGGCTTAGCAATCAGCCCCAGCATTTT.

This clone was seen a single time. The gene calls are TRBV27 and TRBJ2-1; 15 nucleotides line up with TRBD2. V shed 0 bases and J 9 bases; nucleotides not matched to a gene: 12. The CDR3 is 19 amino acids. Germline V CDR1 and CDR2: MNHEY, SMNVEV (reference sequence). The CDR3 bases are TGTGCCAGCAGTTTATCGGTAGGACTAGCGGGGGGGCCTACGGGTGAGCAGTTCTTC. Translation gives CASSLSVGLAGGPTGEQFF.

CDR3 sequence (DNA): TGTGCCAGCAGCTTAGGTCTGGACAGGTCCTACGAGCAGTACTTC. Translation gives CASSLGLDRSYEQYF. This chain joins TRBV7-2 and TRBJ2-7; 7 bases are a match to TRBD1. Germline CDR1 SGHTA, CDR2 FQGNSA. J gave up 1 base and V 1 base, and 4 bases lay outside the gene matches. This CDR3 comprises 15 residues.

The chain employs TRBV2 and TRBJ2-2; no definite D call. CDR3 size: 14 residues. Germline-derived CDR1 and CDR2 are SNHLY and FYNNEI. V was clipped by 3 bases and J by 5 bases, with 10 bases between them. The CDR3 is CASSDRSVTGELFF. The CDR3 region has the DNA TGTGCCAGCAGTGACAGGTCGGTGACCGGGGAGCTGTTTTTT. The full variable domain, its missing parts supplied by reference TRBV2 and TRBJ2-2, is EPEVTQTPSHQVTQMGQEVILRCVPISNHLYFYWYRQILGQKVEFLVSFYNNEISEKSEIFDDQFSVERPDGSNFTLKIRSTKLEDSAMYFCASSDRSVTGELFFGEGSRLTVL.